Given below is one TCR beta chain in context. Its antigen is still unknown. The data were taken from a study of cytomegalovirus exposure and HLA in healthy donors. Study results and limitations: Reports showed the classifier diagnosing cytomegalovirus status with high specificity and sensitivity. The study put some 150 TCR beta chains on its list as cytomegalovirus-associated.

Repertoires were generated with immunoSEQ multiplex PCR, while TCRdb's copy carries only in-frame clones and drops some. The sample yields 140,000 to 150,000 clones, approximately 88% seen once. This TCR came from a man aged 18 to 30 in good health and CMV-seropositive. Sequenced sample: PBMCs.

For the CDR3, the DNA is TGTGCCAGCAGCGGTGGACAGGGTGGGGCCAACGTCCTGACTTTC. Its translation is CASSGGQGGANVLTF. This rearrangement joins TRBV7-6 to TRBJ2-6, with 8 bases aligning to TRBD1. Unmatched junction bases numbered 3, after V lost 5 bases and J lost 3 bases. The CDR3 extends over 15 amino acids. Per germline, CDR1 SGHVS and CDR2 FNYEAQ.